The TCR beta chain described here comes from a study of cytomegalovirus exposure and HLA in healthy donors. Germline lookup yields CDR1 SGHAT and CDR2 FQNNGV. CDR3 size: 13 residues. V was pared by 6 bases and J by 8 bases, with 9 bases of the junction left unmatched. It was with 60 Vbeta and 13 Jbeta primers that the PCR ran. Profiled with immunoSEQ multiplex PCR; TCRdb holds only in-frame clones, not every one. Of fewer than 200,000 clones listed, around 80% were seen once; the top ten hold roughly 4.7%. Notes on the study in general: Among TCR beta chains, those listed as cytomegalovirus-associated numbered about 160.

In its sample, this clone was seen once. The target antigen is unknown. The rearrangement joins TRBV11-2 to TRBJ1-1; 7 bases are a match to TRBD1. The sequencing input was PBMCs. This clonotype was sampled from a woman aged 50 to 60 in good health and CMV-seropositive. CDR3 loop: CASSPGGTDEAFF. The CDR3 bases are TGTGCCAGCAGTCCAGGCGGGACAGACGAAGCTTTCTTT.